This TCR beta chain originates from a study of T-cell memory formation after mild COVID-19. About the study: Largely, the TCR clusters proved donor specific.

Germline assignment: CDR1 KGHSH and CDR2 LQKENI. The CDR3 has 16 residues. Trimming shortened V by 2 bases and J by 0 bases, and 11 bases separated the two germline ends. TCRdb independently ran MiXCR on the 5' RACE reads; one entry per CDR3 protein. The sample records hundreds of thousands of distinct CDR3 sequences, around a sixth being singletons. The receptor comes from an adult woman who had mild COVID-19 (a few samples of this study predate the infection). Cell type and time point are not known. The chain links TRBV18 to TRBJ1-3; possibly TRBD1 for D (6 bases). Material: PBMCs or a T cell subset sorted from them (not recorded which). CDR3 in amino acids: CASSPINRDSGNTIYF. The DNA of the CDR3 is TGTGCCAGCTCACCAATCAACAGGGACTCTGGAAACACCATATATTTT.